Given below is one T cell receptor beta chain in context. Its antigen remains unidentified. Source study methods: The study built a papillary thyroid cancer distant-metastasis classifier from CDR3 differences across clinicopathological groups. TCRdb reprocessed the PCR reads via MiXCR. These V and J calls are TCRdb output, not the study's own analysis. The sample includes about 9,500 clones, around 30% of them seen just once. Until they underwent thyroid surgery, no patient had received any treatment. With V trimmed by 5 bases and J by 6 bases, 10 bases remained unmatched. CDR1 and CDR2 from the germline V gene are SGHAT and FQNNGV. This CDR3 has 15 residues. The data originate from a study of metastatic and nonmetastatic thyroid tumors. Overall study: Repertoires from blood and tumor or nodule tissue of malignant and benign thyroid patients were compared.

Findings of the study overall: Benign nodules were reported to have significantly lower TCR beta diversity than malignant thyroid tumors, in blood and tumor.

V gene TRBV11-2 combines with J gene TRBJ2-7; 10 bases are a match to TRBD2. The sequence came from a female donor with papillary thyroid cancer or a benign thyroid nodule (not recorded which). Some clones in this sample may be carry-over from other donors' samples. Material for sequencing was tumor tissue. The CDR3 DNA reads TGTGCCAGCAGCCCCTCAGCGGGAGGGCCGGTCGAGCAGTACTTC. This sequence encodes CASSPSAGGPVEQYF.